This TCR beta chain was found in a study of cytomegalovirus exposure and HLA in healthy donors. Regarding the study as a whole: Several of the most significant clusters were apparently associated with common viral pathogens in a later analysis. Later, TCR association rates were found to vary by HLA locus, highest for DRB1 and lowest for HLA-C. Later analysis demonstrated an association between a missense DCLRE1C variant and TCR beta V- and J-gene trimming.

It was with 60 Vbeta and 13 Jbeta primers that the PCR ran. Per the original data handling: In a later analysis, some 10 million of 65 million to 90 million unique beta chains occurred in at least two donors. Profiling relied on immunoSEQ multiplex PCR, and the TCRdb table lists in-frame clones only, not all of them. The DNA was the basis for D and trimming; V, J and clone size are from that table. This sample has some 140,000 clones, with 73% found just once. About this clone itself: The antigen is unknown.

V lost 1 base, J lost 8 bases, and 14 bases lay in between. The length of the CDR3 is 14 residues. CDR1 and CDR2 from the germline V gene are SGHTA and FQGNSA. Sequencing used PBMCs. J is TRBJ1-1 and V is TRBV7-2; D might be TRBD1 (6 bases). This receptor was identified in a woman aged 40 to 50 in good health and CMV-seronegative. This CDR3 is CASSLDYRQDEAFF. The CDR3 region has the DNA TGTGCCAGCAGCTTAGACTACCGACAGGACGAAGCTTTCTTT.